Listed below are T cell receptor beta chains from one sample, sequenced in a study of preoperative IRX-2 immunotherapy in early breast cancer. Using immunoSEQ multiplex PCR, the repertoire was profiled, and TCRdb retains in-frame clones only, with some absent. The sample holds roughly 24,000 clones, around 80% seen once. Source: lymph node tissue, taken after IRX-2 immunotherapy. These receptors were obtained from a human donor with breast cancer. Each CDR3 is given with its conserved first and last residue. A D gene is named only where the DNA matches it firmly. Size tells how often a clone was seen (once, few, many) or the class of an expanded clone, and some rows leave it out.

V gene: TRBV11-3; clone size: -; D gene: TRBD1; J gene: TRBJ2-1; CDR3 length: 16; CDR3 protein: CASSRITGQGGNEQFF; CDR3 DNA: TGTGCCAGCAGCCGAATTACGGGACAGGGTGGAAATGAGCAGTTCTTC
V gene: TRBV11-3; clone size: -; D gene: -; J gene: TRBJ1-2; CDR3 length: 14; CDR3 protein: CASSPDPPVYGYTF; CDR3 DNA: TGTGCCAGCAGCCCAGACCCCCCAGTCTATGGCTACACCTTC
V gene: TRBV29-1; clone size: -; D gene: -; J gene: TRBJ2-7; CDR3 length: 14; CDR3 protein: CSVGRQAKFYEQYF; CDR3 DNA: TGCAGCGTTGGGAGACAGGCCAAATTCTACGAGCAGTACTTC
V gene: TRBV11-3; clone size: once; D gene: TRBD2; J gene: TRBJ2-3; CDR3 length: 17; CDR3 protein: CASSLLGLAALTDTQYF; CDR3 DNA: TGTGCCAGCAGCCTCCTCGGGCTAGCGGCCCTCACAGATACGCAGTATTTT
V gene: TRBV10-2; clone size: -; D gene: -; J gene: TRBJ2-7; CDR3 length: 14; CDR3 protein: CASSEERGFYEQYF; CDR3 DNA: TGCGCCAGCAGTGAGGAGAGAGGGTTCTACGAGCAGTACTTC
V gene: TRBV6-8; clone size: medium-sized; D gene: TRBD2; J gene: TRBJ2-1; CDR3 length: 15; CDR3 protein: CASSYGLAGGNEQFF; CDR3 DNA: TGTGCCAGCAGTTACGGGCTAGCGGGAGGAAATGAGCAGTTCTTC
V gene: TRBV29-1; clone size: -; D gene: -; J gene: TRBJ1-1; CDR3 length: 13; CDR3 protein: CSVQGQMNTEAFF; CDR3 DNA: TGCAGCGTTCAGGGTCAAATGAACACTGAAGCTTTCTTT
V gene: TRBV6-8; clone size: -; D gene: TRBD1; J gene: TRBJ1-2; CDR3 length: 15; CDR3 protein: CASRPGTGLFYGYTF; CDR3 DNA: TGTGCCAGCAGACCTGGGACAGGACTTTTCTATGGCTACACCTTC
V gene: TRBV19; clone size: -; D gene: TRBD1; J gene: TRBJ1-5; CDR3 length: 14; CDR3 protein: CASSEGQGDQPQHF; CDR3 DNA: TGTGCCAGTAGTGAGGGACAGGGCGATCAGCCCCAGCATTTT
V gene: TRBV5-1; clone size: -; D gene: TRBD1; J gene: TRBJ1-1; CDR3 length: 15; CDR3 protein: CASSPGTGGVSEAFF; CDR3 DNA: TGCGCCAGCAGCCCGGGGACAGGGGGAGTCTCTGAAGCTTTCTTT
V gene: TRBV6-8; clone size: few; D gene: -; J gene: TRBJ1-3; CDR3 length: 15; CDR3 protein: CASSYTQTAGNTIYF; CDR3 DNA: TGTGCCAGCAGTTACACTCAGACAGCTGGAAACACCATATATTTT
V gene: TRBV5-1; clone size: once; D gene: TRBD1; J gene: TRBJ1-1; CDR3 length: 15; CDR3 protein: CASSLAGGLNTEAFF; CDR3 DNA: TGCGCCAGCAGCTTGGCAGGGGGCTTGAACACTGAAGCTTTCTTT
V gene: TRBV28; clone size: -; D gene: TRBD1; J gene: TRBJ1-5; CDR3 length: 14; CDR3 protein: CASKTGVNSQPQHF; CDR3 DNA: TGTGCCAGTAAAACAGGGGTAAACAGTCAGCCCCAGCATTTT
V gene: TRBV29-1; clone size: -; D gene: -; J gene: TRBJ1-2; CDR3 length: 12; CDR3 protein: CSVEKANYGYTF; CDR3 DNA: TGCAGCGTTGAGAAGGCAAACTATGGCTACACCTTC
V gene: TRBV6-8; clone size: once; D gene: -; J gene: TRBJ2-5; CDR3 length: 12; CDR3 protein: CASSRTQETQYF; CDR3 DNA: TGTGCCAGTTCGAGGACTCAAGAGACCCAGTACTTC
V gene: TRBV6-8; clone size: -; D gene: TRBD2; J gene: TRBJ2-1; CDR3 length: 19; CDR3 protein: CASSYSRTSGTLSYNEQFF; CDR3 DNA: TGTGCCAGCAGTTACTCGAGGACTAGCGGGACCCTCTCCTACAATGAGCAGTTCTTC
V gene: TRBV6-7; clone size: -; D gene: TRBD1; J gene: TRBJ2-2; CDR3 length: 19; CDR3 protein: CASSEDSIAWTGRSGELFF; CDR3 DNA: TGTGCCAGCAGTGAAGATAGTATAGCTTGGACAGGTCGAAGCGGGGAGCTGTTTTTT
V gene: TRBV7-6; clone size: -; D gene: -; J gene: TRBJ2-7; CDR3 length: 14; CDR3 protein: CASSSWTDAYEQYF; CDR3 DNA: TGTGCCAGCAGCTCCTGGACGGATGCCTACGAGCAGTACTTC
V gene: TRBV6-8; clone size: once; D gene: -; J gene: TRBJ1-5; CDR3 length: 12; CDR3 protein: CASSFKDQPQHF; CDR3 DNA: TGTGCCAGCAGTTTTAAGGATCAGCCCCAGCATTTT
V gene: TRBV6-8; clone size: -; D gene: -; J gene: TRBJ1-2; CDR3 length: 12; CDR3 protein: CASSYRNYGYTF; CDR3 DNA: TGTGCCAGCAGTTACCGAAACTATGGCTACACCTTC
V gene: TRBV14; clone size: -; D gene: -; J gene: TRBJ1-1; CDR3 length: 14; CDR3 protein: CASSQTGLNTEAFF; CDR3 DNA: TGTGCCAGCAGCCAAACAGGGTTGAACACTGAAGCTTTCTTT
V gene: TRBV18; clone size: -; D gene: -; J gene: TRBJ2-7; CDR3 length: 17; CDR3 protein: CASSQDSLKVGSYEQYF; CDR3 DNA: TGTGCCAGCTCACAGGATTCACTGAAGGTCGGCTCCTACGAGCAGTACTTC
V gene: TRBV11-3; clone size: -; D gene: TRBD2; J gene: TRBJ2-3; CDR3 length: 14; CDR3 protein: CASSREGRSDTQYF; CDR3 DNA: TGTGCCAGCAGCCGGGAGGGGCGTTCGGATACGCAGTATTTT
V gene: TRBV15; clone size: -; D gene: TRBD2; J gene: TRBJ2-1; CDR3 length: 17; CDR3 protein: CATSRDNWLAGGDEQFF; CDR3 DNA: TGTGCCACCAGCAGAGATAACTGGCTAGCGGGAGGTGATGAGCAGTTCTTC
V gene: TRBV11-3; clone size: few; D gene: -; J gene: TRBJ2-5; CDR3 length: 15; CDR3 protein: CASSLGYGVSETQYF; CDR3 DNA: TGTGCCAGCAGCTTAGGATACGGTGTTTCGGAGACCCAGTACTTC
V gene: TRBV11-3; clone size: -; D gene: -; J gene: TRBJ1-2; CDR3 length: 14; CDR3 protein: CASSLESGDYGYTF; CDR3 DNA: TGTGCCAGCAGCTTAGAGTCCGGGGACTATGGCTACACCTTC
V gene: TRBV15; clone size: -; D gene: -; J gene: TRBJ1-4; CDR3 length: 14; CDR3 protein: CATSEPGRREKLFF; CDR3 DNA: TGTGCCACCAGCGAACCGGGACGGCGAGAAAAACTGTTTTTT
V gene: TRBV19; clone size: -; D gene: -; J gene: TRBJ2-1; CDR3 length: 15; CDR3 protein: CASSIEVRSYNEQFF; CDR3 DNA: TGTGCCAGTAGTATTGAGGTGAGATCCTACAATGAGCAGTTCTTC
V gene: TRBV16; clone size: -; D gene: -; J gene: TRBJ1-5; CDR3 length: 14; CDR3 protein: CASSQSWGNQPQHF; CDR3 DNA: TGTGCCAGCAGCCAATCTTGGGGGAATCAGCCCCAGCATTTT
V gene: TRBV25-1; clone size: -; D gene: -; J gene: TRBJ1-5; CDR3 length: 15; CDR3 protein: CASAYLRQSNQPQHF; CDR3 DNA: TGTGCCAGCGCGTACCTCAGACAGTCTAATCAGCCCCAGCATTTT
V gene: TRBV28; clone size: -; D gene: -; J gene: TRBJ2-2; CDR3 length: 13; CDR3 protein: CASSSSRVRELFF; CDR3 DNA: TGTGCCAGCAGTTCCTCCCGGGTTCGGGAGCTGTTTTTT
V gene: TRBV6-8; clone size: once; D gene: TRBD2; J gene: TRBJ2-7; CDR3 length: 13; CDR3 protein: CASSRDAGDEQYF; CDR3 DNA: TGTGCCAGCAGCCGGGACGCGGGGGACGAGCAGTACTTC
V gene: TRBV19; clone size: once; D gene: -; J gene: TRBJ2-1; CDR3 length: 17; CDR3 protein: CASSIDQSRAGYNEQFF; CDR3 DNA: TGTGCCAGTAGTATAGATCAGTCTAGGGCGGGTTACAATGAGCAGTTCTTC
V gene: TRBV5-1; clone size: -; D gene: TRBD2; J gene: TRBJ2-2; CDR3 length: 17; CDR3 protein: CASHYRLAGGPTGELFF; CDR3 DNA: TGCGCCAGCCATTATAGACTAGCGGGAGGCCCCACCGGGGAGCTGTTTTTT
V gene: TRBV11-3; clone size: few; D gene: TRBD2; J gene: TRBJ2-2; CDR3 length: 16; CDR3 protein: CASSVGLAVNTGELFF; CDR3 DNA: TGTGCCAGCAGCGTCGGACTAGCGGTGAACACCGGGGAGCTGTTTTTT
V gene: TRBV9; clone size: few; D gene: TRBD1; J gene: TRBJ2-1; CDR3 length: 13; CDR3 protein: CASSLGQGREQFF; CDR3 DNA: TGTGCCAGCAGTTTGGGACAGGGAAGGGAGCAGTTCTTC
V gene: TRBV11-3; clone size: -; D gene: -; J gene: TRBJ2-4; CDR3 length: 14; CDR3 protein: CASSLGPRGNIQYF; CDR3 DNA: TGTGCCAGCAGCTTAGGCCCCAGGGGAAACATTCAGTACTTC
V gene: TRBV19; clone size: -; D gene: -; J gene: TRBJ2-1; CDR3 length: 15; CDR3 protein: CASSILGGSYNEQFF; CDR3 DNA: TGTGCCAGTAGTATTCTAGGTGGTTCCTACAATGAGCAGTTCTTC
V gene: TRBV29-1; clone size: -; D gene: -; J gene: TRBJ2-3; CDR3 length: 14; CDR3 protein: CSVPSETSTDTQYF; CDR3 DNA: TGCAGCGTACCTAGCGAGACTAGCACAGATACGCAGTATTTT
V gene: TRBV7-2; clone size: -; D gene: TRBD1; J gene: TRBJ2-2; CDR3 length: 13; CDR3 protein: CASSQDRDGELFF; CDR3 DNA: TGTGCCAGCAGCCAGGACAGGGACGGGGAGCTGTTTTTT
V gene: TRBV6-8; clone size: -; D gene: TRBD1; J gene: TRBJ2-7; CDR3 length: 15; CDR3 protein: CASSLGQGAPYEQYF; CDR3 DNA: TGTGCCAGCTCACTGGGACAGGGGGCCCCCTACGAGCAGTACTTC
V gene: TRBV19; clone size: -; D gene: -; J gene: TRBJ2-7; CDR3 length: 12; CDR3 protein: CASKNRVDEQYF; CDR3 DNA: TGTGCCAGTAAGAACAGGGTAGACGAGCAGTACTTC
V gene: TRBV14; clone size: -; D gene: -; J gene: TRBJ2-2; CDR3 length: 17; CDR3 protein: CASSPLSVRPYPGELFF; CDR3 DNA: TGTGCCAGCAGCCCCCTGAGTGTCAGACCGTACCCCGGGGAGCTGTTTTTT
V gene: TRBV19; clone size: -; D gene: -; J gene: TRBJ1-5; CDR3 length: 16; CDR3 protein: CASTGGWGLSNQPQHF; CDR3 DNA: TGTGCCAGCACCGGGGGCTGGGGGCTGAGCAATCAGCCCCAGCATTTT
V gene: TRBV30; clone size: -; D gene: TRBD2; J gene: TRBJ2-7; CDR3 length: 12; CDR3 protein: CAWKLAGGEQYF; CDR3 DNA: TGTGCCTGGAAACTAGCGGGAGGCGAGCAGTACTTC
V gene: TRBV11-3; clone size: few; D gene: -; J gene: TRBJ1-5; CDR3 length: 16; CDR3 protein: CASSLFGGQPGQPQHF; CDR3 DNA: TGTGCCAGCAGCTTGTTTGGGGGGCAGCCGGGTCAGCCCCAGCATTTT
V gene: TRBV28; clone size: -; D gene: -; J gene: TRBJ2-7; CDR3 length: 14; CDR3 protein: CASSWARGVREQYF; CDR3 DNA: TGTGCCAGCAGTTGGGCCAGGGGTGTACGCGAGCAGTACTTC
V gene: TRBV11-3; clone size: -; D gene: TRBD2; J gene: TRBJ2-1; CDR3 length: 17; CDR3 protein: CASSFLAGDLNYNEQFF; CDR3 DNA: TGTGCCAGCAGCTTTTTGGCGGGAGATCTCAACTACAATGAGCAGTTCTTC
V gene: TRBV18; clone size: -; D gene: -; J gene: TRBJ2-1; CDR3 length: 13; CDR3 protein: CASSPGGYNEQFF; CDR3 DNA: TGTGCCAGCTCACCAGGAGGTTACAATGAGCAGTTCTTC
V gene: TRBV11-3; clone size: few; D gene: -; J gene: TRBJ1-1; CDR3 length: 18; CDR3 protein: CASSLRPVNFGMNTEAFF; CDR3 DNA: TGTGCCAGCAGCCTAAGGCCAGTCAATTTCGGGATGAACACTGAAGCTTTCTTT
V gene: TRBV6-8; clone size: -; D gene: TRBD1; J gene: TRBJ1-1; CDR3 length: 13; CDR3 protein: CASRKTGWTEAFF; CDR3 DNA: TGTGCCAGCAGGAAGACAGGGTGGACTGAAGCTTTCTTT
V gene: TRBV6-8; clone size: -; D gene: TRBD1; J gene: TRBJ2-7; CDR3 length: 13; CDR3 protein: CASCHGQGHEQYF; CDR3 DNA: TGTGCCAGCTGCCACGGACAGGGCCACGAGCAGTACTTC
V gene: TRBV19; clone size: few; D gene: TRBD1; J gene: TRBJ1-5; CDR3 length: 15; CDR3 protein: CASRGGQGGNQPQHF; CDR3 DNA: TGTGCCAGTCGGGGAGGCCAGGGGGGCAATCAGCCCCAGCATTTT
V gene: TRBV5-1; clone size: -; D gene: -; J gene: TRBJ1-2; CDR3 length: 14; CDR3 protein: CASSLDQGNYGYTF; CDR3 DNA: TGCGCCAGCAGCTTGGATCAGGGAAACTATGGCTACACCTTC
V gene: TRBV1; clone size: -; D gene: -; J gene: TRBJ2-7; CDR3 length: 15; CDR3 protein: CASSQDGTSYYEQYF; CDR3 DNA: TGCGCCAGCAGCCAAGACGGGACTTCTTACTACGAGCAGTACTTC